This T cell receptor (beta chain) appears in the sequencing data of a study of T-cell reconstitution after alpha-beta-depleted transplantation in children. This sample's TCRbeta library carried unique molecular identifier barcodes. TCRdb ran MiXCR on the PCR reads and lists one entry per CDR3 protein. Among approximately 390,000 distinct CDR3 sequences, roughly 10% were seen once, and the ten largest hold 4.5% to 7%. From germline, CDR1 is DFQATT and CDR2 SNEGSKA (reference sequence). J was trimmed by 5 bases and V by 5 bases; bases with no gene match: 20. The CDR3 is made up of 18 amino acids. This TCR came from a human donor who donated a stem cell graft to a child with acute myeloid leukemia. The source material was PBMCs from the stem cell graft donor, sampled from the stem cell graft. The chain employs TRBV20-1 and TRBJ2-7; 11 bases are shared with TRBD2. The CDR3 spells CSALRRLAGGRGLHEQYF. CDR3 nucleotide sequence: TGCAGTGCTCTTCGCCGGCTAGCGGGAGGCCGTGGACTCCACGAGCAGTACTTC.